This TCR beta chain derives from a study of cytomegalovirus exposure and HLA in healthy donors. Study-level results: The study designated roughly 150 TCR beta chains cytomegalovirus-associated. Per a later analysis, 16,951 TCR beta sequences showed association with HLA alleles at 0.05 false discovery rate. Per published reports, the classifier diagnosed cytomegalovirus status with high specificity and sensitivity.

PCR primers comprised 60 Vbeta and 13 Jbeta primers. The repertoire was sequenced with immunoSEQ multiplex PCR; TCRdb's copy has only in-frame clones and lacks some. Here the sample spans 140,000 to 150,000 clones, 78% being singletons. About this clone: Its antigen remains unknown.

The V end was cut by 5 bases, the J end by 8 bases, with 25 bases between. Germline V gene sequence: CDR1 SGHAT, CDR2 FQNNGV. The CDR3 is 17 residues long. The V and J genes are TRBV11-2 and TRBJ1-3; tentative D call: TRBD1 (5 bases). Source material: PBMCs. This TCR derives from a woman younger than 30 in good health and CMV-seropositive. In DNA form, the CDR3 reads TGTGCCAGCAGCCTAAAAACAGACCCCCGCGTAGGGGACACCATATATTTT. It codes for CASSLKTDPRVGDTIYF. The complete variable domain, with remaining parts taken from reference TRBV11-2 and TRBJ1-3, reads EAGVAQSPRYKIIEKRQSVAFWCNPISGHATLYWYQQILGQGPKLLIQFQNNGVVDDSQLPKDRFSAERLKGVDSTLKIQPAKLEDSAVYLCASSLKTDPRVGDTIYFGEGSWLTVV.